The entry that follows covers one T cell receptor (beta chain) sequence. Its specificity is unknown. Time point denoted: after dendritic cell vaccination, including at tumor progression/relapse. All glioblastoma patients lacked an isocitrate dehydrogenase mutation. Trimming shortened V by 0 bases and J by 1 base, and 8 bases separated the two germline ends. Germline assignment: CDR1 SGHNT and CDR2 YYREEE (reference sequence). The CDR3 has 14 amino acids. Input was approximately 2 ug genomic DNA, or all available if less. Primers: 60 V beta forward and 13 J beta reverse. Data came from immunoSEQ multiplex PCR; TCRdb stores just in-frame clones and leaves some out. The sample has about 58,000 clones; roughly four fifths are singletons. The entry originates in a study of glioma-infiltrating T cells after dendritic cell vaccination. Points from the study as a whole: Patients with more pretreatment TILs had longer time to progression and survival.

The receptor was derived from a human donor with glioblastoma. This chain uses TRBV5-4 with TRBJ2-7; possible D gene TRBD1, 6 bases. The sample in question was blood, obtained after dendritic cell vaccination. CDR3 sequence reads: CASSLDRVSYEQYF. The CDR3 DNA reads as TGTGCCAGCAGCTTGGACAGGGTGTCCTACGAGCAGTACTTC.